Listed below are T cell receptor beta chains from one sample, sequenced in a study of blood T cell repertoires in COVID-19. The repertoire was sequenced with immunoSEQ multiplex PCR; TCRdb's copy has only in-frame clones and lacks some. The sample shows about 260,000 clones, around 87% of them seen only once. Source material: peripheral blood. These receptors came from an older woman with COVID-19, enrolled during active disease. The CDR3 runs from the conserved cysteine through the conserved F or W. Size is stated for part of the rows, as once, few or many counts, or as a class when the clone is expanded.

J,size,V,CDR3
TRBJ2-5,.,TRBV27,CASSLSASGRSGETQYF
TRBJ2-7,few,TRBV11-2,CASSLGWGPSYEQYF
TRBJ1-5,.,TRBV4-2,CASSPSSGRVNQPQHF
TRBJ2-2,.,TRBV29-1,CSVGVLAGNTGELFF
TRBJ1-6,.,TRBV30,CAWSGDRGSPLHF
TRBJ2-5,.,TRBV24-1,CATSERGWETQYF
TRBJ2-1,.,TRBV7-9,CASSSPSGSSYNEQFF
TRBJ1-4,.,TRBV4-1,CASSPYRATNEKLFF
TRBJ1-3,.,TRBV14,CASSRGQGYTIYF
TRBJ2-3,.,TRBV2,CASSPYTGITDTQYF
TRBJ2-1,.,TRBV24-1,CATSEPNRGRLHNEQFF
TRBJ2-7,.,TRBV19,CASSIELSGPYEQYF
TRBJ1-2,once,TRBV7-9,CASSPDSYGYTF
TRBJ1-4,.,TRBV28,CASSFRAGVRLFF
TRBJ2-5,.,TRBV4-3,CASSQGQTGEETQYF
TRBJ2-7,.,TRBV3-1/TRBV3-2,CASSARPRLAYEQYF
TRBJ2-5,.,TRBV30,CAWSSDKLRVRETQYF
TRBJ1-5,.,TRBV7-2,CASSLRTGGHSNQPQHF
TRBJ2-2,.,TRBV5-1,CASSLMEAGELFF
TRBJ1-5,few,TRBV28,CASSQDPSAGHQPQHF
TRBJ2-1,.,TRBV7-3,CASSLLDNEQFF
TRBJ1-1,.,TRBV5-1,CASSPKGQGAPTEAFF